Described below is a single T cell receptor beta chain sequence and its context. Sorting with CD45RO/CCR7/CD25/CD127/CD95/CD27 yielded naive, central memory, regulatory and stem-like memory CD4+ cells. Sort purity for all populations was recorded as exceeding 98%. This sample is part of a study of beta chain features in type 1 diabetes. Study summary: There was similarity between patients and healthy donors in age, gender and cell yields.

Reverse transcription of all isolated RNA meant that expressed TCRB transcripts were sequenced. The protocol was immunoSEQ multiplex PCR, while the TCRdb copy is restricted to in-frame clones and leaves out a portion. The sample records 130,000 to 150,000 clones, roughly 50% being singletons. The CDR3 consists of 17 residues. Sequencing used Tregs from blood. The sequence was obtained from a man younger than 30 in good health. J is TRBJ1-5 and V is TRBV1. TRBV1 is shown as a pseudogene. In DNA, the CDR3 is TGCACCAGCAGCCAAGATAAACGGGAAAATAGCAATCAGCCCCAGCATTTT. Its translation: CTSSQDKRENSNQPQHF.